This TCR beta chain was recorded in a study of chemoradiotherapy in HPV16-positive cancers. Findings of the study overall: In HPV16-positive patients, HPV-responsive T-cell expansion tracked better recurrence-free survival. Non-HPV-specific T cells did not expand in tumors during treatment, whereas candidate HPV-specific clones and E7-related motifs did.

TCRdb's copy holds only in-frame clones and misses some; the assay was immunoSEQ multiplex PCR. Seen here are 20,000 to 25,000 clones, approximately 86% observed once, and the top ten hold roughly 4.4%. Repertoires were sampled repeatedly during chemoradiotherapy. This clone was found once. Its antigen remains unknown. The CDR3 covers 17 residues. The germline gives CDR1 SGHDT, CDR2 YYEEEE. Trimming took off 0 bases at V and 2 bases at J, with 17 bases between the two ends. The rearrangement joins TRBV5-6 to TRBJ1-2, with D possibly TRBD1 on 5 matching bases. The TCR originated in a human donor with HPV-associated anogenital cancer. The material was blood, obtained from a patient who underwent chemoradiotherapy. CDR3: CASSLAGTPMLNYGYTF. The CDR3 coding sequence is TGTGCCAGCAGCTTGGCCGGGACTCCAATGCTCAACTATGGCTACACCTTC.